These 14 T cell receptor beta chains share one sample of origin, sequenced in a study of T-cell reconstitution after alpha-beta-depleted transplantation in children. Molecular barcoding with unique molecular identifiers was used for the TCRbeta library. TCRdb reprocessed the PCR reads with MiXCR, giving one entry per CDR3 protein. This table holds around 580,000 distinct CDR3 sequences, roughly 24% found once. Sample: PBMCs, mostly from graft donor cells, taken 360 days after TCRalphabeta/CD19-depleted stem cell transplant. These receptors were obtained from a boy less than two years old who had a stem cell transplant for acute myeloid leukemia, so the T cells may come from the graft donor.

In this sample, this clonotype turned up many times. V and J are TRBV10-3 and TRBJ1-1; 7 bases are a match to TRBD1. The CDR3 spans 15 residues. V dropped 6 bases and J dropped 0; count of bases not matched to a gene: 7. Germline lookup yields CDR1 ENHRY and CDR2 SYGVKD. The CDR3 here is CAIRPGTDVNTEAFF. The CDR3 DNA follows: TGTGCCATCAGACCAGGGACAGACGTGAACACTGAAGCTTTCTTT.

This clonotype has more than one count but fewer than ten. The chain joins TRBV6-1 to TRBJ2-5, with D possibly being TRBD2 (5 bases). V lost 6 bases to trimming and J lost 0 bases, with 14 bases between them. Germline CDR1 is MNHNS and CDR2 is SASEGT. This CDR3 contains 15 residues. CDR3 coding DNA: TGTGCCAGCAGCAAGAGCGGCCCCTACCAAGAGACCCAGTACTTC. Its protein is CASSKSGPYQETQYF.

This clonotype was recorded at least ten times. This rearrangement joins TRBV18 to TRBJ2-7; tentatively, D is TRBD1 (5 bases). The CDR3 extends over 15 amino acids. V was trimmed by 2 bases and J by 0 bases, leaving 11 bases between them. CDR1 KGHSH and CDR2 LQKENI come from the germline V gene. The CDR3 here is CASSPVGDSSYEQYV. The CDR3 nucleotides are TGTGCCAGCTCACCAGTGGGCGACAGCTCCTACGAGCAGTACGTC.

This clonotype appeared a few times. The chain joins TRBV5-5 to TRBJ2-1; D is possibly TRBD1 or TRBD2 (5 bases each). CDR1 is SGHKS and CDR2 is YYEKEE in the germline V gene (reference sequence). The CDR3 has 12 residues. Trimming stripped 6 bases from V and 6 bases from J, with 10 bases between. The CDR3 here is CASNGASNEQFF. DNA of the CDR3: TGTGCCAGCAACGGGGCTAGCAATGAGCAGTTCTTC.

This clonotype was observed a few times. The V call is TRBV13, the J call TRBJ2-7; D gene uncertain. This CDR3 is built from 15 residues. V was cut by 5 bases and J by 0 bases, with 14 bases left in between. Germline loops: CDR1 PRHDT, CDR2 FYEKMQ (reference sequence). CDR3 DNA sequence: TGTGCCAGCAGCCATCGGACGCAGGTCTCCTACGAGCAGTACTTC. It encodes CASSHRTQVSYEQYF.

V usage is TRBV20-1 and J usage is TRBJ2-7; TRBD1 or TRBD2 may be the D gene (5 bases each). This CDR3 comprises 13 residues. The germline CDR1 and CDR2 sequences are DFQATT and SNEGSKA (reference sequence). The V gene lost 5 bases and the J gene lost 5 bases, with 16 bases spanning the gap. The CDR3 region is CSAWGPTGNEQYF. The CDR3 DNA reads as TGCAGTGCTTGGGGCCCAACCGGGAACGAGCAGTACTTC.

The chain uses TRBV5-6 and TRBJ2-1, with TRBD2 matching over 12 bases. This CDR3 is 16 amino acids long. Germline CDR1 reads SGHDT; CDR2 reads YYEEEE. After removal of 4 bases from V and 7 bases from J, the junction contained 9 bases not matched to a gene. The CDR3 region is CASSPVGLAGSNEQFF. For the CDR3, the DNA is TGTGCCAGCAGCCCCGTGGGACTAGCGGGTAGTAATGAGCAGTTCTTC.

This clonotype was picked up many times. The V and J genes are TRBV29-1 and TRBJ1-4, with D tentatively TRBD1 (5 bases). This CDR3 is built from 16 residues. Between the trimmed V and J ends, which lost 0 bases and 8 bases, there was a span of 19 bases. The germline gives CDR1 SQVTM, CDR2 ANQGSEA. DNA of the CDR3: TGCAGCGTTGAAGATCTCCAAGGTGGCAAGGGGGAAAAACTGTTTTTT. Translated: CSVEDLQGGKGEKLFF.

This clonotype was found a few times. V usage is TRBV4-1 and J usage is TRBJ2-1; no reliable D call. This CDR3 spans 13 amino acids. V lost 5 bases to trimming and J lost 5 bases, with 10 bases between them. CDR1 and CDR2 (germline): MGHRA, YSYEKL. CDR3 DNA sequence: TGCGCCAGCAGCAAAGTGAGAGACAATGAGCAGTTCTTC. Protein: CASSKVRDNEQFF.

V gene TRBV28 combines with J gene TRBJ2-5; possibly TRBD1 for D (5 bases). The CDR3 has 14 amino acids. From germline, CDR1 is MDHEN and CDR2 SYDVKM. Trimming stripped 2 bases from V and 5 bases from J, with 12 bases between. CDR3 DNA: TGTGCCAGCAGTTTAGTGGGGCAGGGCGAGACCCAGTACTTC. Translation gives CASSLVGQGETQYF. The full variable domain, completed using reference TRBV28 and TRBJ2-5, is DVKVTQSSRYLVKRTGEKVFLECVQDMDHENMFWYRQDPGLGLRLIYFSYDVKMKEKGDIPEGYSVSREKKERFSLILESASTNQTSMYLCASSLVGQGETQYFGPGTRLLVL.

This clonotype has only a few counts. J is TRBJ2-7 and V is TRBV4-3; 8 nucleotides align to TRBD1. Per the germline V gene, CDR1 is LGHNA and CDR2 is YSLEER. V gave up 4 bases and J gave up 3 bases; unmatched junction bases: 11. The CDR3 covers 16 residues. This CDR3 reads CASSPAGQGNFYEQYF. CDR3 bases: TGCGCCAGCAGCCCCGCAGGACAGGGAAACTTCTACGAGCAGTACTTC.

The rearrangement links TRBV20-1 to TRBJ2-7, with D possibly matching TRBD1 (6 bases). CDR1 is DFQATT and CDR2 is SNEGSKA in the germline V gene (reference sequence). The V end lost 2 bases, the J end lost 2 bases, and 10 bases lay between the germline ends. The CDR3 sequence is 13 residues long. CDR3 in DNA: TGCAGTGCTAGACAGGGGAATACCTACGAGCAGTACTTC. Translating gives CSARQGNTYEQYF.

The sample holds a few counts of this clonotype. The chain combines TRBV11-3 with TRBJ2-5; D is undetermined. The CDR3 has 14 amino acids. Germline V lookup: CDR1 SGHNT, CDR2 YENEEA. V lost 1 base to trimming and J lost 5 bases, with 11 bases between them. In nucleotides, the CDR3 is TGTGCCAGCAGCTTAGCGGTGGGCGAGGAGACCCAGTACTTC. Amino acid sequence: CASSLAVGEETQYF.

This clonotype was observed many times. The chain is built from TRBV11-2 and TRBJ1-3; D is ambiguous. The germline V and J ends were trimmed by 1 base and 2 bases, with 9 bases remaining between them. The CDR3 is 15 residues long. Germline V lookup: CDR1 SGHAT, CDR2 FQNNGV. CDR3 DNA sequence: TGTGCCAGCAGCTTAGGGAAGACGACTGGAAACACCATATATTTT. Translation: CASSLGKTTGNTIYF. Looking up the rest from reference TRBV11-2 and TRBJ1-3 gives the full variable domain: EAGVAQSPRYKIIEKRQSVAFWCNPISGHATLYWYQQILGQGPKLLIQFQNNGVVDDSQLPKDRFSAERLKGVDSTLKIQPAKLEDSAVYLCASSLGKTTGNTIYFGEGSWLTVV.